This TCR beta chain was captured by sequencing in a study of cytomegalovirus exposure and HLA in healthy donors. PCR used 60 Vbeta primers and 13 Jbeta primers. Assay: immunoSEQ multiplex PCR; the TCRdb copy retains only in-frame clones and omits some. Of about 160,000 clones listed, around 80% are singletons. The germline gives CDR1 SGHTA, CDR2 FQGNSA. The J segment lost 5 bases and the V segment lost 5 bases, leaving 10 bases of the junction unmatched. The CDR3 runs to 15 residues. The chain employs TRBV7-2 and TRBJ1-2; TRBD1 matches 8 bases. The sample consisted of PBMCs. The sequence was collected from a male donor in good health and CMV-seronegative. The CDR3 spells CASSPGQGGRYGYTF. The CDR3 nucleotides read TGTGCCAGCAGCCCAGGACAGGGAGGGCGGTATGGCTACACCTTC.